This TCR beta chain was recovered during a study of T cell responses to AZD1222 COVID-19 vaccine. Study-level points and caveats: It should be noted that donors were predominantly white British and more often female, and clonal diversity was possibly underestimated. Seropositive AZD1222 recipients at baseline numbered only five to seven.

On this clone itself: Its antigen is currently unknown.

Produced via immunoSEQ multiplex PCR; TCRdb's table is partial and in-frame only. The sample carries about 150,000 clones, 90% to 95% recorded once. Trimming took 6 bases from V and 1 from J; bases not matched to a gene: 8. The CDR3 covers 14 residues. CDR1 SQVTM and CDR2 ANQGSEA come from the germline V gene. This sequence originates from an adult in good health. Material: peripheral blood, obtained on day 0 of AZD1222 vaccination. This chain connects TRBV29-1 to TRBJ1-1, with 7 bases matching TRBD1. The CDR3 DNA is TGCAGCGTAGTTACAGGGGAGGGGAACACTGAAGCTTTCTTT. Protein: CSVVTGEGNTEAFF.